This section outlines one T cell receptor (beta chain) sequence together with its context. Some clones are missing from TCRdb's copy, which holds only in-frame ones; the method was immunoSEQ multiplex PCR. Found here are about 240,000 clones, approximately 86% of them singletons; the top ten hold about 3.3%. Individuals drawn from around 25 US areas were about 18 to 90 years old. Clinical history as reported by participants underpinned cohort assignment. The data are from a study of blood T cell repertoires in COVID-19. Study-wide background: T cells, B-cell-depleted T cells, or PBMCs supplied cDNA or gDNA.

This clonotype was obtained from a woman between 35 and 50 years old with acute COVID-19. Material: PBMCs or T cells enriched from blood (not recorded which).

The CDR3 nucleotides read TGTGCCACCAGTGCCCCTCAGGATACGCAGTATTTT. It encodes CATSAPQDTQYF. V gene TRBV24-1 combines with J gene TRBJ2-3; D is unclear. V was clipped by 5 bases and J by 6 bases, with 8 bases between them. There are 12 residues in the CDR3. Germline V gene lookup returns CDR1 KGHDR and CDR2 SFDVKD.